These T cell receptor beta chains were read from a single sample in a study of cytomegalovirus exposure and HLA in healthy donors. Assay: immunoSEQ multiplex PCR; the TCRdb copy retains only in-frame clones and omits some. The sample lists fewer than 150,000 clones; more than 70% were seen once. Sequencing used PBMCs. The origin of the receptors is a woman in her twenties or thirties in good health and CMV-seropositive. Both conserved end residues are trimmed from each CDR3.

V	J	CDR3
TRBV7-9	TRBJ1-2	ASSQTGDYGYT
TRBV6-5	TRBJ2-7	ASSNLVREAHEQY
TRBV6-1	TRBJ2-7	ASTRQGANEQY
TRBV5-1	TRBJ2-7	ASSLVLYSEGQY
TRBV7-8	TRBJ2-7	ASSTDSSYEQY
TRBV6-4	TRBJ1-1	ASTQHGGGTEAF
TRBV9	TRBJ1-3	ASSSGTGPGNTIY
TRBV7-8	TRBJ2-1	ASSFGEDRRVNEQF
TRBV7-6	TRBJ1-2	ASSFGTDYGYT
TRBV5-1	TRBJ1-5	ASSYPGDGGNNQPQH
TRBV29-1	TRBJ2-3	SVNGSPPQAVLKGTDTQY
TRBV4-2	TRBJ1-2	ASSQLHREQERGYGYT
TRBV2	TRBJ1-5	ASSDGTDYSNQPQH
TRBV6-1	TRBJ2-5	ATLRDGGETQY
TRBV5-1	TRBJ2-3	ASRGRQSTDTQY
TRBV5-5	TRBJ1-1	ASTLDRGEGEAF
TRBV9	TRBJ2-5	ASSVEEEQTQY
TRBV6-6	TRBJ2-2	ASKPAGMHPGELF